These T cell receptor beta chains were read from a single sample in a study of T cells in Graves' hyperthyroidism and ophthalmopathy. TCRdb analysed the multiplex PCR reads with MiXCR anew, one entry per CDR3 protein. The table records about 640,000 distinct CDR3 sequences, less than 25% of them present only once. The sample comprised blood. The receptors originated from a man between 25 and 39 years old with Graves' ophthalmopathy. Both conserved end residues are trimmed from each CDR3. For some rows the clone size is stated as once, few or many, or as a class when expanded; others skip it.

TRBJ1-2,9,TRBV7-2,few,ASISGAGYT
TRBJ1-5,11,TRBV11-2,-,ASSQTGVQPQH
TRBJ2-1,14,TRBV29-1,few,SVEEPSVPPYNEQF
TRBJ2-1,13,TRBV20-1,few,SALPLAGGGGEQF
TRBJ2-5,15,TRBV28,-,ASSSPRLGLGEETQY
TRBJ2-1,14,TRBV6-2/TRBV6-3,few,ANSGRPSGSYNEQF
TRBJ2-3,14,TRBV7-9,-,ATSTGVTGSTDTQY
TRBJ2-7,11,TRBV4-1,few,ASSLSLAREQY
TRBJ2-7,11,TRBV12-3/TRBV12-4,many,ASSQGTANEQY
TRBJ2-7,14,TRBV27,many,ASSLSARGGLYEQY
TRBJ1-5,15,TRBV6-2/TRBV6-3,few,ASRSGAEAGGNQPQH
TRBJ2-7,10,TRBV7-6,-,ASRPGNYEQY
TRBJ2-2,14,TRBV20-1,-,SARDRWGMNTGELF
TRBJ1-1,10,TRBV12-3/TRBV12-4,many,ASSFNGGEAF
TRBJ2-7,13,TRBV10-3,few,AISDSLARPYEQY
TRBJ1-2,11,TRBV5-4,few,ASSVQGKYGYT
TRBJ1-2,13,TRBV12-3/TRBV12-4,-,ASSSSTGDPYGYT
TRBJ2-1,14,TRBV9,-,ASSVGSGQGLNEQF
TRBJ1-4,15,TRBV7-9,-,ASSLALWQEANEKLF
TRBJ2-2,12,TRBV10-2,few,ASSFRTDTGELF
TRBJ2-1,11,TRBV28,few,ASSYNWYNEQF
TRBJ2-7,13,TRBV20-1,-,SARWWGKLLGEQY
TRBJ2-7,13,TRBV28,many,ASYGGGTPQYEQY
TRBJ1-2,15,TRBV29-1,many,SVEEATVTRLNYGYT
TRBJ2-2,14,TRBV5-1,few,ASSLSLAGRTGELF
TRBJ2-7,12,TRBV6-5,few,ASSYSADSYEQY
TRBJ2-2,13,TRBV2,many,ASSQTSGSVGELF
TRBJ2-5,12,TRBV10-3,-,AISGDRVKETQY
TRBJ2-7,12,TRBV7-8,many,ASSLETNSYEQY
TRBJ2-3,14,TRBV11-2,few,ASSPRLAGRTDTQY
TRBJ1-5,11,TRBV20-1,-,SASPPGVQPQH
TRBJ1-1,14,TRBV18,-,ASSPPARPLNTEAF
TRBJ1-2,9,TRBV29-1,-,SSQGRNGYT
TRBJ1-1,12,TRBV14,-,ASSPLHGNTEAF
TRBJ1-3,14,TRBV12-3/TRBV12-4,few,ASSFGDRDSKNTIY
TRBJ1-5,13,TRBV19,-,ASSIILEGGQPQH
TRBJ2-5,12,TRBV28,many,ASSGGQAYETQY
TRBJ2-3,12,TRBV7-9,few,ASSLRSVRDTQY
TRBJ2-5,11,TRBV7-3,few,ASSSSIQETQY
TRBJ2-3,16,TRBV24-1,few,ATSDLAGTGKSTDTQY
TRBJ2-2,14,TRBV11-2,few,ASSLDGIRNTGELF
TRBJ2-5,14,TRBV2,-,ASRSGTSGPQETQY
TRBJ1-2,13,TRBV5-5,few,ASSPEQGGIYGYT
TRBJ2-5,11,TRBV12-3/TRBV12-4,few,ASRPDSQETQY
TRBJ1-1,15,TRBV3-1,few,ASRLLIHGFGNTEAF
TRBJ1-4,13,TRBV6-1,once,ASTEMTGTNEKLF
TRBJ2-1,12,TRBV2,-,ASMQLAGLNEQF